The rows below give T cell receptor beta chains drawn from one sample of a study of cytomegalovirus exposure and HLA in healthy donors. Produced via immunoSEQ multiplex PCR; TCRdb's table is partial and in-frame only. The data contain some 150,000 clones, 60% to 80% of them singletons. The sample consisted of PBMCs. All receptors derive from a man aged 55 to 70 in good health and CMV-seronegative. The CDR3 runs from the conserved cysteine through the conserved F or W. The order of the fields is J gene, D gene, clone size, V gene, CDR3 DNA, CDR3 protein. The D gene is left open where the match is weak. For some rows the clone size is stated as once, few or many, or as a class when expanded; others skip it.

>TRBJ2-2|.|few|TRBV5-1
TGCGCCAGCAGCTTAGGGGCTGTGAACACCGGGGAGCTGTTTTTT
CASSLGAVNTGELFF
>TRBJ1-2|.|once|TRBV28
TGTGCCAGCAGTGAGGGAGGGGGGGGCTATGGCTACACCTTC
CASSEGGGGYGYTF
>TRBJ2-7|.|.|TRBV28
TGTGCCAGCAGTGTTACAGGGCCCTCCTACGAGCAGTACTTC
CASSVTGPSYEQYF
>TRBJ1-3|TRBD1|.|TRBV30
TGTGCCTGGGGAGGGACAGGGACCTCTGGAAACACCATATATTTT
CAWGGTGTSGNTIYF
>TRBJ2-7|TRBD1|.|TRBV18
TGTGCCAGCTCACTGGGACAGCCTGTAACCTACGAGCAGTACTTC
CASSLGQPVTYEQYF
>TRBJ1-2|.|few|TRBV7-9
TGTTCCAGCAGCCATCGTGCCTACCTCGCCCCTGGCTACACCTTC
CSSSHRAYLAPGYTF
>TRBJ2-7|.|.|TRBV29-1
TGCAGCGTTGCGGGAGCCTCGGACACTTCATCAAATATGGACGAGCAGTACTTC
CSVAGASDTSSNMDEQYF
>TRBJ1-5|.|.|TRBV27
TGTGCCAGCAGTTTCGGACAGCCTACAAGCGGCAATCAGCCCCAGCATTTT
CASSFGQPTSGNQPQHF
>TRBJ2-1|TRBD2|.|TRBV14
TGTGCCAGCAGCCCCGGGACTAGGCAGTTCTTC
CASSPGTRQFF
>TRBJ2-3|TRBD1|few|TRBV7-9
TGTGCCAGCAGCGACGTGGACCGGACAGGGTCAGATACGCAGTATTTT
CASSDVDRTGSDTQYF
>TRBJ2-5|TRBD2|.|TRBV29-1
TGCAGCGCCCAACCCGCTAGCGGGGACCAAGAGACCCAGTACTTC
CSAQPASGDQETQYF
>TRBJ2-4|TRBD1|.|TRBV10-3
TGTGCCATCAGCCAATTTTCCGGGACAGTAGCCAAAAACATTCAGTACTTC
CAISQFSGTVAKNIQYF
>TRBJ2-6|TRBD1|.|TRBV10-3
TGTGCCATCAGACCGGGACAGGGGACATCTGGGGCCAACGTCCTGACTTTC
CAIRPGQGTSGANVLTF
>TRBJ2-7|.|.|TRBV14
TGTGCCAGCAGCCAAATAGGGGCCCAAACCTACGAGCAGTACTTC
CASSQIGAQTYEQYF
>TRBJ2-5|TRBD1|.|TRBV9
TGTGCCAGCAGCGTAGCTACGGGACAGGGGGCAGGAGAGACCCAGTACTTC
CASSVATGQGAGETQYF
>TRBJ1-1|TRBD1|.|TRBV29-1
TGCAGCGCCAGGACAGGGGGCACTGAAGCTTTCTTT
CSARTGGTEAFF
>TRBJ2-1|TRBD2|.|TRBV6-6
TGTGCCAGCAGTTACTCGGCGGGAGGGCAGGCTGAGCAGTTCTTC
CASSYSAGGQAEQFF
>TRBJ1-1|.|.|TRBV13
TGTGCCAGCAGCCGAGCTAGTACTGAAGCTTTCTTT
CASSRASTEAFF
>TRBJ2-2|TRBD2|.|TRBV9
TGTGCCAGCAGCGCGGGGACTAGTTCGTTCGGGGAGCTGTTTTTT
CASSAGTSSFGELFF
>TRBJ1-4|TRBD1|.|TRBV5-1
TGCGCCACATCCCGGGACAGGGGCCGGAATGAAAAACTGTTTTTT
CATSRDRGRNEKLFF
>TRBJ2-2|TRBD2|.|TRBV28
TGTGCCAGCAGTTTAGGGGGAGGGCACACCGGGGAGCTGTTTTTT
CASSLGGGHTGELFF
>TRBJ2-7|TRBD2|few|TRBV29-1
TGCAGCGTTTCCGGGACTATGATCTACGAGCAGTACTTC
CSVSGTMIYEQYF
>TRBJ1-3|.|.|TRBV28
TGTGCCAGTACCACGCCCTCAGGGGTATACGGAAACACCATATATTTT
CASTTPSGVYGNTIYF
>TRBJ1-5|TRBD1|.|TRBV9
TGTGCCAGCAGCGTAGCTACAGGGGTCGGGCAGCCCCAGCATTTT
CASSVATGVGQPQHF
>TRBJ2-3|.|.|TRBV9
TGTGCCAGCAGCACCTCGGGCCGTGGGGGGGATACGCAGTATTTT
CASSTSGRGGDTQYF
>TRBJ2-5|.|.|TRBV11-2
TGTGCCAGCAGCTTCTGGGGGGAAGAGACCCAGTACTTC
CASSFWGEETQYF
>TRBJ2-1|TRBD2|.|TRBV29-1
TGCAGCGTGCCGGGACTAGCGGTATACAATGAGCAGTTCTTC
CSVPGLAVYNEQFF
>TRBJ2-4|.|.|TRBV5-6
TGTGCCAGCCGAACGAGGCGGGCGGATGCCAAAAACATTCAGTACTTC
CASRTRRADAKNIQYF
>TRBJ1-2|TRBD1|.|TRBV28
TGTGCCAGCAGTCCCCGGACAGGGATTATCTATGGCTACACCTTC
CASSPRTGIIYGYTF
>TRBJ2-7|.|.|TRBV9
TGTGCCAGCAGCGAGGGGGACGGGGTCGAGCAGTACTTC
CASSEGDGVEQYF
>TRBJ2-7|.|.|TRBV4-3
TGCGCCAGCAGCCAAGATCTCATGGCAGGGAATGTGAACTTC
CASSQDLMAGNVNF
>TRBJ2-7|.|.|TRBV21-1
TGTGCCAGCAGCAAAGATGGACGGGGGGCCTACGAGCAGTACTTC
CASSKDGRGAYEQYF
>TRBJ2-5|.|.|TRBV9
TGTGCCAGCGGGAAGGAGGGATCGGAGACCCAGTACTTC
CASGKEGSETQYF
>TRBJ1-1|.|.|TRBV7-9
TGTTCCAGCAGCCCGGAGACTGAAGCTTTCTTT
CSSSPETEAFF
>TRBJ2-5|TRBD1|few|TRBV7-2
TGTGCCAGCAGCCGCTCCGGGACAGGGGGAGAGACCCAGTACTTC
CASSRSGTGGETQYF
>TRBJ2-1|TRBD2|.|TRBV7-6
TGTGCCAGCAGCTTTACGGCACTAGCGGGGGTTGAGCAGTTCTTC
CASSFTALAGVEQFF
>TRBJ1-1|.|.|TRBV5-4
TGTGCCAGCAGCTTGCAGGAGAACACTGAAGCTTTCTTT
CASSLQENTEAFF
>TRBJ2-7|.|.|TRBV13
TGTGCCAGCAGCGTGGTTACGGGACTCCCAGGCTACCTCTCCTACGAGCAGTACTTC
CASSVVTGLPGYLSYEQYF
>TRBJ2-5|TRBD2|.|TRBV7-2
TGTGCCAGCAGCCCGGGACTAGCGGGGGACAAGTACTTC
CASSPGLAGDKYF
>TRBJ1-5|TRBD1|.|TRBV4-1
TGCGCCAGCAGCCAAGATTTAGGACAGGGTTATCAGCCCCAGCATTTT
CASSQDLGQGYQPQHF
>TRBJ2-7|TRBD2|many|TRBV10-1
TGCGCCAGTGGGGGACTAGAGAATTACGAGCAGTACTTC
CASGGLENYEQYF
>TRBJ2-5|TRBD2|few|TRBV5-4
TGTGCCAGCAGCCCTGCCAGGGCTAGCGGACAAGAGACCCAGTACTTC
CASSPARASGQETQYF
>TRBJ2-3|.|.|TRBV7-3
TGTGCCAGCAGCTTCCCAACCGGGGGTACAGATACGCAGTATTTT
CASSFPTGGTDTQYF
>TRBJ2-7|.|.|TRBV28
TGTGCCAGCACCCCGAGTGGGGGCTGGTACGAGCAGTACTTC
CASTPSGGWYEQYF
>TRBJ1-4|.|.|TRBV27
TGTGCCAGCAGTTTTTGGGGGCATAGTGAAAAACTGTTTTTT
CASSFWGHSEKLFF
>TRBJ2-1|.|.|TRBV11-3
TGTGCCAGCAGCTTACATTCGGCAGGGGATGAGCAGTTCTTC
CASSLHSAGDEQFF
>TRBJ2-2|TRBD1|.|TRBV11-1
TGTGCCAGCAGCTTAGTAGGGGGACAGGGCGCCGGGGAGCTGTTTTTT
CASSLVGGQGAGELFF
>TRBJ2-7|.|.|TRBV29-1
TGCAGCGTTGACGGGACAACCTCCTACGAGCAGTACTTC
CSVDGTTSYEQYF
>TRBJ2-4|.|once|TRBV28
TGTGCCAGCAGTTTGGCATCCTGGGCCAAAAACATTCAGTACTTC
CASSLASWAKNIQYF
>TRBJ2-7|.|few|TRBV9
TGTGCCAGCAGCCTCGTTCCGGGGGTCCACGAGCAGTACTTC
CASSLVPGVHEQYF
>TRBJ1-5|TRBD1|.|TRBV30
TGTGCCTGGAGTGTAAAGGGGGCAGGACAGCCCCAGCATTTT
CAWSVKGAGQPQHF
>TRBJ1-2|.|.|TRBV28
TGTGCCAGCAGTTGGGGCGGGGCGTCCTATGGCTACACCTTC
CASSWGGASYGYTF